Presented here are 10 T cell receptor beta chains from one specimen sequenced in a study of vaccination and CD4 T cells after COVID-19. One entry per CDR3 protein, called by TCRdb with MiXCR from the PCR reads. This table holds fewer than 20,000 distinct CDR3 sequences, roughly 60% found once. The source was CD4+ T cells from blood, collected before SARS-CoV-2 vaccination. The receptor set was obtained from a human donor who had recovered from COVID-19.

V and J are TRBV19 and TRBJ1-2; 8 positions match TRBD1. This CDR3 is built from 17 residues. From germline, CDR1 is LNHDA and CDR2 SQIVND (reference sequence). The ends lost 8 bases at V and 6 bases at J; junction bases unmatched: 20. The CDR3 sequence is CASSWRTGPSRGNGYTF. The CDR3 DNA reads TGTGCCAGTTCCTGGAGGACAGGGCCCTCGCGTGGGAATGGCTACACCTTC.

The V gene is TRBV6-1, the J gene TRBJ1-1; 8 bases map to TRBD1. Germline V CDR1 and CDR2: MNHNS, SASEGT. CDR3 size: 17 residues. The V segment lost 1 base and the J segment 1 base; nucleotides outside the gene matches: 8. CDR3 loop: CASSEVWGTGRNTEAFF. Here the CDR3 DNA reads TGTGCCAGCAGTGAAGTTTGGGGGACAGGACGGAACACTGAAGCTTTCTTT.

J is TRBJ1-1 and V is TRBV6-1; D perhaps matches TRBD1 (5 bases). Germline V lookup: CDR1 MNHNS, CDR2 SASEGT. This CDR3 contains 11 residues. V lost 5 bases and J lost 4, with 5 bases in between. The DNA of the CDR3 is TGTGCCAGCAGTAGGGGCACTGAAGCTTTCTTT. Protein sequence: CASSRGTEAFF.

This chain joins TRBV7-2 and TRBJ2-7; D gene uncertain. V was pared by 4 bases and J by 5 bases, with 9 bases between. The CDR3 covers 12 residues. Germline V gives CDR1 SGHTA, CDR2 FQGNSA. The chain's CDR3 is CASSSLWNEQYF. CDR3 in DNA: TGTGCCAGCAGCTCGCTTTGGAACGAGCAGTACTTC.

The gene calls are TRBV7-8 and TRBJ2-7, with a tentative D call TRBD1 (6 bases). There are 15 residues in the CDR3. Per germline, CDR1 SGHVS and CDR2 FQNEAQ. The V and J ends lost 5 bases and 0 bases respectively, with 14 bases between them. Written as DNA, the CDR3 is TGTGCCAGCAGCCGAGGGACACCGAGCTCCTACGAGCAGTACTTC. Translated: CASSRGTPSSYEQYF.

This sequence joins TRBV10-3 and TRBJ1-3, with D hard to call. Germline loops: CDR1 ENHRY, CDR2 SYGVKD. The ends were cut back, 6 bases at V and 0 bases at J, with 9 bases in the middle. The CDR3 has 14 residues. The CDR3 bases are TGTGCCATCAGGCCTCTGTCCTCTGGAAACACCATATATTTT. This codes for CAIRPLSSGNTIYF.

The chain combines TRBV7-2 with TRBJ1-1; D gene unclear. Germline V gives CDR1 SGHTA, CDR2 FQGNSA. Trimming left V 5 bases short and J 4 bases short, with 17 bases between. This CDR3 is 15 amino acids long. CDR3: CASSAELLRSTEAFF. The DNA for the CDR3 is TGTGCCAGCAGCGCGGAGCTGTTGAGGAGCACTGAAGCTTTCTTT.

This chain links TRBV30 with TRBJ2-2, with D perhaps TRBD1 or TRBD2 (6 bases each). Per the germline V gene, CDR1 is GTSNPN and CDR2 is SVGIG (reference sequence). This CDR3 has 16 residues. V was cut by 2 bases and J by 0 bases, with 13 bases left in between. In nucleotides, the CDR3 is TGTGCCTGGAGTAAGGGGGAGGCCACGAACACCGGGGAGCTGTTTTTT. Its translation: CAWSKGEATNTGELFF.

The V call is TRBV6-1, the J call TRBJ2-3; 12 bases agree with TRBD2. Germline V gene sequence: CDR1 MNHNS, CDR2 SASEGT. V was clipped by 2 bases and J by 4 bases; unmatched bases: 1. This CDR3 has 15 residues. The CDR3, as DNA: TGTGCCAGCAGTGAACTAGCGGGAGGGCCAGATACGCAGTATTTT. Its translation is CASSELAGGPDTQYF.

The CDR3 sequence is CASSYGQGEYNEQFF. The CDR3 coding sequence is TGTGCCAGCAGCTATGGACAAGGGGAGTACAATGAGCAGTTCTTC. The chain carries TRBV6-1 and TRBJ2-1; D may be TRBD1 or TRBD2 (5 bases each). Deletions cut 6 bases from V and 4 bases from J, with 16 bases between. Germline lookup yields CDR1 MNHNS and CDR2 SASEGT. The CDR3 runs 15 residues.